This T cell receptor (beta chain) was obtained from a study of CD8+CD57+ T cells in acquired aplastic anemia. Study context: Across the sorted CD4+ and CD8+ cells, DNA amounts averaged roughly 3 ug. Healthy donors averaged roughly 11 million reads for CD4+ cells.

The CDR3 covers 15 residues. Trimming shortened V by 3 bases and J by 9 bases, and 20 bases separated the two germline ends. Germline loops: CDR1 SGHTA, CDR2 FQGNSA. General study points: Patients shared 25 to 35 CD8+ CDR3 sequences with controls.

Only one count was recorded for this clonotype. Its antigen is still unknown. It was genomic DNA that served as the template for profiling TCR beta VDJ and CDR3. Using its own MiXCR run on the reads, TCRdb lists one record per CDR3 protein. The table lists 400,000 to 500,000 distinct CDR3 sequences, 55% to 70% of them singletons. Sequenced input: sorted CD4+, CD8+, or CD8+CD57+ T cells (not recorded which) from PBMCs. This chain connects TRBV7-2 to TRBJ1-1, with D possibly being TRBD1 (6 bases). The sequence was obtained from a human donor in good health, serving as a control. CDR3 region: CASSLALGAGTQAFF. CDR3 bases: TGTGCCAGCAGCTTGGCTCTGGGGGCCGGGACGCAAGCTTTCTTT.